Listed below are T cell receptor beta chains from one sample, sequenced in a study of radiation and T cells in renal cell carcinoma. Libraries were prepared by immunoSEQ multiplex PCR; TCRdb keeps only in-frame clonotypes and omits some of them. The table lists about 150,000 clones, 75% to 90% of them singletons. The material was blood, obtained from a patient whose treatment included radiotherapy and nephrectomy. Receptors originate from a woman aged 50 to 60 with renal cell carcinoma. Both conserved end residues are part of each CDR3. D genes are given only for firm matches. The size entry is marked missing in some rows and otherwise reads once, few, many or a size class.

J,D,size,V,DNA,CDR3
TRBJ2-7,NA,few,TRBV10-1,TGCGCCAGCAGTGATATCAGGACTACACACCGGGGGCAGTACTTC,CASSDIRTTHRGQYF
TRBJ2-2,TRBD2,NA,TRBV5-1,TGCGCCAGCACCCCTGGCAGCGGGGAAAACACCGGGGAGCTGTTTTTT,CASTPGSGENTGELFF
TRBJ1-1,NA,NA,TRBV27,TGTGCCAGCAGCTACCATTCCAAAACTTTCTTT,CASSYHSKTFF
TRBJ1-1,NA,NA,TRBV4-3,TGCGCCAGCAGCCAAGACCACAGGGTCCTTAGCACTGAAGCTTTCTTT,CASSQDHRVLSTEAFF
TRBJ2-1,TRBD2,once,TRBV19,TGTGCCAGTAGTATTGGGCGGGAGTACAATGAGCAGTTCTTC,CASSIGREYNEQFF
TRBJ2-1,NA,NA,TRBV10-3,TGTGCCATCCGGCTTACGACCTACAATGAGCAGTTCTTC,CAIRLTTYNEQFF
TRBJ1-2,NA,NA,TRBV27,TGTGCCAGCAGTTTATTGGACGGACGGAACATTAACTATGGCTACACCTTC,CASSLLDGRNINYGYTF
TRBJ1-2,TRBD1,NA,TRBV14,TGTGCCAGCAGCCAAGCAATGACAGGGGAGAAGAATGGCTACACCTTC,CASSQAMTGEKNGYTF
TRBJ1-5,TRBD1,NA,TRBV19,TGTGCCAGTAGTCCTCTGGACAGGGGGTCCCTTAGCAATCAGCCCCAGCATTTT,CASSPLDRGSLSNQPQHF
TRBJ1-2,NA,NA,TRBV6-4,TGTGCCAGCAGTGACGCCAATTATGGCTACACCTTC,CASSDANYGYTF
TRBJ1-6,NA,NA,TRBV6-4,TGTGCCAGCAGTGACTGGGGCAATAATTCACCCCTCCACTTT,CASSDWGNNSPLHF
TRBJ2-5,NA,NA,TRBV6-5,TGTGCCAGCAGTTACTCGAGCAGCGGAGAGACCCAGTACTTC,CASSYSSSGETQYF
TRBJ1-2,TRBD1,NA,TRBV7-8,TGTGCCAGCAGCCAAGGACAGGTGGGATATGGCTACACCTTC,CASSQGQVGYGYTF
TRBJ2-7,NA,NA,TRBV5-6,TGTGCCAGCAGCCCTGGGCTGGACGAGCAGTACTTC,CASSPGLDEQYF
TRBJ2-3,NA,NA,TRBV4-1,TGCGCCAGCAGCCCTGGGTACAGCCCCGATACGCAGTATTTT,CASSPGYSPDTQYF
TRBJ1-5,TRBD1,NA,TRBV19,TGTGCCAGTATTCCGGGACAGGGTGGACAGCCCCAGCATTTT,CASIPGQGGQPQHF
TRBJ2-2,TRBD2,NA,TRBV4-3,TGCGCCAGCAGCCAAAATCTAGCGGGAGGGTCCACCGGGGAGCTGTTTTTT,CASSQNLAGGSTGELFF
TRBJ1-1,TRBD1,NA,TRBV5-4,TGTGCCAGCAGTCTTCAGTTGGACAGGGTTCACTTT,CASSLQLDRVHF
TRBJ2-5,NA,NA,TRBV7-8,TGTGCCAGCAGCTTAAGACGACAGGTACAAGAGACCCAGTACTTC,CASSLRRQVQETQYF
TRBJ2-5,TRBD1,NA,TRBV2,TGTGCCAGCGGACGGGACAGCTACCAAGAGACCCAGTACTTC,CASGRDSYQETQYF
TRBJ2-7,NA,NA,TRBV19,TGTGCCAGTAGTATCAGTAGAAGCTCCTACGAGCAGTACTTC,CASSISRSSYEQYF